This TCR beta chain was captured in a study of cytomegalovirus exposure and HLA in healthy donors. The PCR had 60 Vbeta and 13 Jbeta primers. Sequenced by immunoSEQ multiplex PCR; TCRdb stores in-frame clones only, minus some. The sample contains about 140,000 clones, approximately 70% of which appear only once. Donors in the study were healthy people who gave bone marrow. The germline V gene encodes CDR1 SGHTA and CDR2 FQGNSA. This CDR3 contains 15 residues. The trim removed 4 bases at V and 4 bases at J, leaving 5 bases unmatched. Study conclusions and caveats: Reports indicated that the classifier achieved high specificity and sensitivity in diagnosing cytomegalovirus status. One variant, a missense change in DCLRE1C, was linked in a later analysis to TCR beta V- and J-gene trimming.

On this clone itself: Its antigen is unidentified.

This clonotype was obtained from a woman aged 55-69 years in good health and CMV-seronegative. This chain links TRBV7-2 with TRBJ2-4; 9 positions agree with TRBD2. Sequencing used PBMCs. CDR3 in DNA: TGTGCCAGCAGCTCCATAGCGGGGGATAAAAACATTCAGTACTTC. Its translation: CASSSIAGDKNIQYF.